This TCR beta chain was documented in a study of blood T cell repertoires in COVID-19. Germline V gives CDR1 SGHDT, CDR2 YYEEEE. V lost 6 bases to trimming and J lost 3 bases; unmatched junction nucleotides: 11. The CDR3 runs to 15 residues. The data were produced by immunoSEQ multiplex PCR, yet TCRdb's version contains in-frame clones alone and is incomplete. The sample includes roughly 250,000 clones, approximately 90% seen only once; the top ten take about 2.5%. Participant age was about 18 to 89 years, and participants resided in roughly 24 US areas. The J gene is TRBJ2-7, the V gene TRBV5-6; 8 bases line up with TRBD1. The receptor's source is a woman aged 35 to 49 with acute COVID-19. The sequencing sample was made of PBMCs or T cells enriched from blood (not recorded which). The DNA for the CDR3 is TGTGCCAGCACCAGGAGGGGGACAGGTCGCTACGAGCAGTACTTC. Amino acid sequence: CASTRRGTGRYEQYF.